The present entry profiles one TCR beta chain with its context. Only a few counts were recorded for this clone. Its binding antigen is unknown. Base qualities are not provided; no much larger clone lies one nucleotide away. The sample is drawn from a study of radiation and T cells in renal cell carcinoma (TCRdb year 2020). In terms of the full investigation: Samples came from a clinical trial, in which primary renal cell carcinomas received 15 Gy stereotactic body radiation therapy followed by nephrectomy 4 weeks later. In total, roughly 52 samples, comprising 26 tumors and some 27 peripheral blood samples, were subjected to TCR beta sequencing. A total of roughly 4 million unique CDR3 nucleotide sequences, encoding roughly 3,000,000 unique CDR3 amino acid sequences, were found across all 50 or so samples. The paper's findings and limits, for the study overall: Effects of radiation dose or scheduling on the TCR repertoire could not be addressed with the single-armed trial design. Changes in the blood repertoire were not tracked past 4 weeks after treatment. In blood, the top tumor clonotypes increased from baseline to 2 weeks after radiation and then shrank by 4 weeks, which suggests a temporary expansion of tumor-resident clones. No pretreatment tumor biopsies were available, so the baseline intratumoral presence of clonotypes could not be determined.

TCR beta libraries were generated from genomic DNA with the immunoSEQ kit, following the manufacturer's recommendations. Library preparation used a first multiplex PCR with proprietary primers, then a second PCR adding unique barcodes, with bead cleanups after each round. A positive control reaction and a negative control reaction, both provided in the kit, were run with every batch of samples. The final libraries were assessed on an Agilent 4200 TapeStation D1000 ScreenTape, pooled by volume, and quantified by qPCR. Sequencing was performed on an Illumina NextSeq500 with a MidOutput 150-cycle cartridge, and 156 Read1 and 15 Index1 cycles were run with kit custom primers. The pooled library was loaded at roughly 1 pM with a 20% PhiX control spike-in. As for the original processing: The vendor-processed data were analyzed in R, and a clonotype was defined as all T cells that share the same CDR3 nucleotide sequence. For clone abundance analyses, frequencies were normalized to the 10,000 most abundant clones per sample. Public T cell clones, which averaged fewer than five per sample, were removed prior to analysis. An abundance difference of at least 32-fold between compartments was the criterion for calling clonotypes tumor-enriched or baseline blood-enriched. Clonotypes expanded or contracted between blood time points were identified with a beta-binomial differential abundance model. The Baroni-Urbani and Buser coefficient was used to measure tumor-blood repertoire similarity, and groups were compared with two-tailed Wilcoxon tests in R. TCRdb's version of the immuneACCESS table is confined to in-frame rearrangements and falls short of the full clone set. An unresolved V gene accounts for under half of the shortfall where checked; the remainder is of unknown origin. From that table come the V and J calls and clone size; the DNA was used to work out D and trimming. The sample table lists about 150,000 clones, 80% to 90% of them with a count of one. Of the sample, around 13% falls within the top ten clones.

The sample's time point, from its label and the paper: blood 2 weeks post-SBRT. Taken with the paper, the label for treatment or condition translates to: 15 Gy SBRT to primary tumor, nephrectomy 4 weeks later. To follow tumor-enriched clonotypes, serial peripheral blood was collected from radiation-treated patients at baseline and at 2 weeks and 4 weeks after SBRT. Renal cell carcinoma with clear cell pathology was present in all patients. The QIAamp DNA Blood Mini Kit (Qiagen) was used to prepare genomic DNA for TCR sequencing. Only samples passing all quality control checks were included in the analyses. This sequence originates from a woman aged 50 to 60 with renal cell carcinoma. This specimen consisted of blood, obtained from a patient whose treatment included radiotherapy and nephrectomy.

The CDR3 reads CASLELVGGGGQNTGELFF. The DNA sequence reads TGTGCCAGCCTCGAACTTGTGGGGGGCGGCGGGCAGAACACCGGGGAGCTGTTTTTT. The chain joins TRBV5-4 to TRBJ2-2; the D gene may be TRBD1 or TRBD2, since each aligns over 6 bases. V is shortened by 7 bases, J by 1 base, and the region joining them spans 26 bases. The germline V gene (reference sequence) specifies SGHNT as CDR1 and YYREEE as CDR2. The CDR3 holds 19 amino acids from the cysteine to the phenylalanine. Only CDR3 DNA remains: 57 bases, in frame from the first base.